The 10 T cell receptor beta chains listed next were all sequenced from one sample in a study of blood T cell repertoires in COVID-19. Libraries were prepared by immunoSEQ multiplex PCR; TCRdb keeps only in-frame clonotypes and omits some of them. The sample has about 370,000 clones; around 87% are singletons. The sequencing input was peripheral blood. The origin of the receptors is a woman aged 25 to 39 with COVID-19, enrolled during active disease.

The chain couples TRBV6-5 to TRBJ2-1, with 13 bases identical to TRBD2. The CDR3 extends over 16 amino acids. Trimming took 2 bases from V and 9 from J; bases not matched to a gene: 7. Germline CDR1 and CDR2: MNHEY and SVGAGI. The CDR3 spells CASSYPTSGRASEQFF. CDR3 nucleotide sequence: TGTGCCAGCAGTTACCCAACTAGCGGGAGGGCCAGTGAGCAGTTCTTC.

The chain has TRBV28 and TRBJ2-7; weak D call: TRBD1 (5 bases). The V gene's germline CDR1 is MDHEN and CDR2 SYDVKM. V lost 3 bases, J lost 3 bases, and 12 bases lay in between. This CDR3 is built from 14 residues. CDR3 residues: CASSLSYRNYEQYF. The CDR3 coding sequence is TGTGCCAGCAGTTTGAGTTACAGGAACTACGAGCAGTACTTC.

As DNA, the CDR3 is TGTGCCAACCGGGACTCCGGCGAGCAGTACTTC. Protein sequence: CANRDSGEQYF. J is TRBJ2-7 and V is TRBV2; D perhaps matches TRBD2 (6 bases). The V end was cut by 10 bases, the J end by 6 bases, with 13 bases between. Per the germline V gene, CDR1 is SNHLY and CDR2 is FYNNEI. The CDR3 totals 11 residues.

A word on this clone: This same CDR3 is encoded by further DNA sequences in the sample. The V and J genes are TRBV20-1 and TRBJ2-7, with D hard to call. This CDR3 has 11 residues. V was trimmed by 6 bases and J by 4 bases, leaving 10 bases between them. Germline V CDR1 and CDR2: DFQATT, SNEGSKA (reference sequence). Here the CDR3 reads CSALTGYEQYF. The DNA for the CDR3 is TGCAGTGCGCTGACTGGTTACGAGCAGTACTTC.

The chain has TRBV7-9 and TRBJ2-7; D remains unclear. Germline loops: CDR1 SEHNR, CDR2 FQNEAQ (reference sequence). Trimming took off 4 bases at V and 2 bases at J, with 9 bases between the two ends. This CDR3 has 13 amino acids. This CDR3 reads CASSWAGPYEQYF. CDR3 DNA sequence: TGTGCCAGCAGCTGGGCAGGCCCCTACGAGCAGTACTTC.

The genes are TRBV18 and TRBJ2-1; 7 nucleotides match TRBD1. The CDR3 contains 16 residues. Trimming removed 2 bases from V and 4 bases from J; junction bases left unmatched: 8. Germline V gene lookup returns CDR1 KGHSH and CDR2 LQKENI. Written as DNA, the CDR3 is TGTGCCAGCTCACCATTAACCGGGACAGAATACAATGAGCAGTTCTTC. Translating gives CASSPLTGTEYNEQFF.

The V call is TRBV4-1, the J call TRBJ1-4, with 10 bases identical to TRBD1. The CDR3 runs 17 residues. J was trimmed by 7 bases and V by 1 base; bases with no gene match: 9. Germline loops: CDR1 MGHRA, CDR2 YSYEKL. CDR3 coding DNA: TGCGCCAGCAGCCAAGGGCCGACAGGGGGCAGAATTGAAAAACTGTTTTTT. Translated, it gives CASSQGPTGGRIEKLFF.

The CDR3 protein is CASSPNEDRAAGNTIYF. In nucleotides, the CDR3 is TGTGCCAGCTCACCTAATGAAGACAGGGCGGCTGGAAACACCATATATTTT. The V gene is TRBV18, the J gene TRBJ1-3; TRBD1 matches 7 bases. J lost 2 bases, V lost 3 bases, and 10 bases had no gene match. CDR1 is KGHSH, CDR2 LQKENI, per germline. The CDR3 sequence is 17 residues long.

The chain employs TRBV14 and TRBJ2-3; D possibly corresponds to TRBD2 (6 bases). CDR1 is SGHDN and CDR2 is FVKESK in the germline V gene. V dropped 5 bases and J dropped 2 bases, with 8 bases sitting between them. CDR3 length: 13 amino acids. This chain's CDR3 is CASSRDFTDTQYF. The CDR3 DNA follows: TGTGCCAGCAGCAGGGACTTCACAGATACGCAGTATTTT. Combining the CDR3 with reference TRBV14 and TRBJ2-3 gives the whole variable domain EAGVTQFPSHSVIEKGQTVTLRCDPISGHDNLYWYRRVMGKEIKFLLHFVKESKQDESGMPNNRFLAERTGGTYSTLKVQPAELEDSGVYFCASSRDFTDTQYFGPGTRLTVL.

This chain joins TRBV11-3 and TRBJ2-7, with TRBD1 identical over 9 bases. The CDR3 runs to 16 residues. The V gene's germline CDR1 is SGHNT and CDR2 YENEEA. J gave up 4 bases and V 1 base, and 8 bases lay outside the gene matches. The CDR3, as DNA: TGTGCCAGCAGCTTAGGAAGCGGACAGGGGACGTACGAGCAGTACTTC. Translated: CASSLGSGQGTYEQYF.